The clone carrying this T cell receptor beta chain was counted at least ten times. What it binds is unknown. 5'RACE with 10-nucleotide random UMIs produced the cDNA. Via MiXCR, TCRdb re-called the 5' RACE reads, giving one row per CDR3 protein. The profile shows tens of thousands of distinct CDR3 sequences, more than 9.5% of them singletons. The sample is drawn from a study of neurological immune-mediated disorders. General study findings and limits: Sharing of CDR3 amino acid sequences among expanded clones across subjects was absent, suggesting private repertoires in all groups. Multiple sclerosis, the disease with the least TCR clonal expansion, fell below healthy controls, whereas HTLV-1-associated myelopathy showed the most.

Unsorted libraries were generated from 2 million PBMCs held at -80 degrees C. Per germline, CDR1 DFQATT and CDR2 SNEGSKA (reference sequence). The CDR3 contains 15 residues. V trimming: 1 base; J trimming: 1 base; junction bases outside the gene matches: 4. This chain uses TRBV20-1 with TRBJ2-7; the match to TRBD2 covers 10 bases. The source is a woman aged 60-75 years with HTLV-1-associated myelopathy (HAM/TSP). Sample: PBMCs. The DNA of the CDR3 is TGCAGTGCTAGAGGAGGGACTAGCGCATCCTACGAGCAGTACTTC. This sequence encodes CSARGGTSASYEQYF.